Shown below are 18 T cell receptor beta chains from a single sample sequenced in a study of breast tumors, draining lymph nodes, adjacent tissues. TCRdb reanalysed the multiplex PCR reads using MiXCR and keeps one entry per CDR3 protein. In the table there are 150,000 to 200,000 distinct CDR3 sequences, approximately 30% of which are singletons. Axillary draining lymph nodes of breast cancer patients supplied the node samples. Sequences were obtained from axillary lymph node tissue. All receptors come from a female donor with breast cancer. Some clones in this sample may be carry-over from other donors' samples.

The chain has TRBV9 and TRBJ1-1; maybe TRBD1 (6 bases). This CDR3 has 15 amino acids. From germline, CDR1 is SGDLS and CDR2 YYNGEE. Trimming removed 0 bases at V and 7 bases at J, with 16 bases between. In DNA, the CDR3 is TGTGCCAGCAGCGTAGGAACAGGGAACTCCGTTGAAGCTTTCTTT. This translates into CASSVGTGNSVEAFF.

CDR3: CATSDSRANPYEQYF. The DNA of the CDR3 is TGTGCCACCAGTGATTCTAGGGCCAATCCCTACGAGCAGTACTTC. The V call is TRBV24-1, the J call TRBJ2-7; D ambiguous. This CDR3 spans 15 amino acids. Germline CDR1 is KGHDR and CDR2 is SFDVKD. V was trimmed by 2 bases and J by 2 bases, leaving 12 bases between them.

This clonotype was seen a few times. The CDR3 bases are TGTGCCAGCAGCAGGACTAGCGGGGGGGCCGGCAATGAGCAGTTCTTC. Translating gives CASSRTSGGAGNEQFF. The chain links TRBV6-2 or TRBV6-3 to TRBJ2-1; 15 bases line up with TRBD2. The germline CDR1 and CDR2 sequences are MNHEY and SVGEGT. This CDR3 is built from 16 residues. With V trimmed by 6 bases and J by 6 bases, 6 bases remained unmatched.

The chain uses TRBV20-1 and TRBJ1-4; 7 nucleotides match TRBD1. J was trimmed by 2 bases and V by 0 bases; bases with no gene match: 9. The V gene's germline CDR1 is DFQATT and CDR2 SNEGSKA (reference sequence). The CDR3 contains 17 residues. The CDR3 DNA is TGCAGTGCTAGAGACCAGACCGGGACAGAGACTAATGAAAAACTGTTTTTT. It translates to CSARDQTGTETNEKLFF.

For the CDR3, the DNA is TGTGCCAGCAGATATGGACAGGGGTACGAGCAGTACTTC. Protein sequence: CASRYGQGYEQYF. The chain joins TRBV2 to TRBJ2-7; 9 positions match TRBD1. V gave up 6 bases and J gave up 4 bases; unmatched junction bases: 4. This CDR3 comprises 13 residues. Germline CDR1 SNHLY, CDR2 FYNNEI.

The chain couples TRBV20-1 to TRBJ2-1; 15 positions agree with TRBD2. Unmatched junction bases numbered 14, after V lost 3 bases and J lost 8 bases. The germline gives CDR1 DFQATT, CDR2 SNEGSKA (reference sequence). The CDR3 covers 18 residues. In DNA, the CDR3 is TGCAGTGCTAGGTCCGGGACTAGCGGGAGGCCCTCCTTTGATGAGCAGTTCTTC. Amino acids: CSARSGTSGRPSFDEQFF.

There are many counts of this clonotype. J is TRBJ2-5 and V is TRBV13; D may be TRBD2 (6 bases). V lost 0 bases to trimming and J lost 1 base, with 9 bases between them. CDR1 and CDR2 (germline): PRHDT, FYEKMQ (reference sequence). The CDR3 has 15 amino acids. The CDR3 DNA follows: TGTGCCAGCAGCTTAGGGTGGGGGGTCCAAGAGACCCAGTACTTC. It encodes CASSLGWGVQETQYF.

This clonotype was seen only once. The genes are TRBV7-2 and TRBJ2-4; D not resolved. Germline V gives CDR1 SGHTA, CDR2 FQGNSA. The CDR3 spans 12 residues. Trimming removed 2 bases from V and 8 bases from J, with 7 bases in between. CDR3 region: CASSLIPDIQYF. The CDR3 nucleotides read TGTGCCAGCAGCTTAATTCCCGACATTCAGTACTTC.

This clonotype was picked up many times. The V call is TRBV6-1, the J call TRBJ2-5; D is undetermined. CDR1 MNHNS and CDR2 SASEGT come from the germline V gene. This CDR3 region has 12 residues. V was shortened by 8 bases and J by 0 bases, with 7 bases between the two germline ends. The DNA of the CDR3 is TGTGCCAGCGTTTTGTACCAAGAGACCCAGTACTTC. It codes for CASVLYQETQYF.

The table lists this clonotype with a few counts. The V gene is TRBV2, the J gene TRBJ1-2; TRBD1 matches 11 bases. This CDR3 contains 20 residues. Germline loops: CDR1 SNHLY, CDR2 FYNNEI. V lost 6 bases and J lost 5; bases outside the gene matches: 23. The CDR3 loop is CASRILVRRDRGFPAYGYTF. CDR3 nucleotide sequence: TGTGCCAGCAGAATATTAGTTCGAAGGGACAGGGGGTTTCCCGCATATGGCTACACCTTC.

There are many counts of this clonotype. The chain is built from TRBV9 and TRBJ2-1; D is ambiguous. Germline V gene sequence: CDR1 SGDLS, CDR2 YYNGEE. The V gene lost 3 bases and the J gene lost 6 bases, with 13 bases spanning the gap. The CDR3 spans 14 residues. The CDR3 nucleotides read TGTGCCAGCAGCGCCAACCCCCACCCCAATGAGCAGTTCTTC. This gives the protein CASSANPHPNEQFF.

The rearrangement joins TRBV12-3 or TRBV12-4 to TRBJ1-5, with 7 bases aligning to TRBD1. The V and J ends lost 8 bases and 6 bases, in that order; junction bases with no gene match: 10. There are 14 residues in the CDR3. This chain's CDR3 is CASSATGNAQPQHF. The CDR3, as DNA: TGTGCCAGCTCTGCGACAGGGAACGCTCAGCCCCAGCATTTT.

For the CDR3, the DNA is TGTGCCAGCAGTCGACAGCTGTGCTCCTATAATTCACCCCTCCACTTT. Translating it yields CASSRQLCSYNSPLHF. The gene calls are TRBV7-9 and TRBJ1-6; the D gene is possibly TRBD1 (5 bases). Trimming left V 6 bases short and J 0 bases short, with 12 bases between. Germline V gene lookup returns CDR1 SEHNR and CDR2 FQNEAQ (reference sequence). The CDR3 extends over 16 amino acids.

The CDR3 loop is CASITGPMSTEAFF. As DNA, the CDR3 is TGTGCCAGCATCACCGGGCCGATGAGCACTGAAGCTTTCTTT. The chain couples TRBV7-9 to TRBJ1-1; D unresolved. The CDR3 spans 14 residues. V was trimmed by 7 bases and J by 4 bases, leaving 16 bases between them. CDR1 and CDR2 (germline): SEHNR, FQNEAQ (reference sequence).

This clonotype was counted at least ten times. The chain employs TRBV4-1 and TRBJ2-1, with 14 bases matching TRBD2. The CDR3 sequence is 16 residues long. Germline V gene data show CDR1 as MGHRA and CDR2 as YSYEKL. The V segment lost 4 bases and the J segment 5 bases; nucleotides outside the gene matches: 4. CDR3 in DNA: TGCGCCAGCAGCCGGGGGACTAGCGGGGGAAACAATGAGCAGTTCTTC. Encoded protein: CASSRGTSGGNNEQFF.

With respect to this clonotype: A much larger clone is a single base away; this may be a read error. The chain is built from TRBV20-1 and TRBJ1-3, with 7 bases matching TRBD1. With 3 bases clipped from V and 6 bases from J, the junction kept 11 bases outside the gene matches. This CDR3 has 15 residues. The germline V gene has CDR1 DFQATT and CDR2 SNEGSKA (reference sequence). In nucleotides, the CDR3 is TGCAGTGCTAGTGGCGACAGGGTTGAAGCAAACACCATATATTTT. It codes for CSASGDRVEANTIYF.

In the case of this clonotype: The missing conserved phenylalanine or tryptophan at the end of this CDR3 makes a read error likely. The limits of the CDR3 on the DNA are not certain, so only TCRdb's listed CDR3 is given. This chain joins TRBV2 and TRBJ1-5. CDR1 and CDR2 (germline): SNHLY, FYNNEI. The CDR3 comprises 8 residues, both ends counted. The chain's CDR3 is CASRFKMT.

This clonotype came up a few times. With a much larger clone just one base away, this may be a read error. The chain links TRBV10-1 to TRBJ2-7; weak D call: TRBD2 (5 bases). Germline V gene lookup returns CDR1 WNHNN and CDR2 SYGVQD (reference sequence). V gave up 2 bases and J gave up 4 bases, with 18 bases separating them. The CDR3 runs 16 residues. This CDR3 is CASSEPIRRKGYEQYF. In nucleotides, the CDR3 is TGCGCCAGCAGTGAGCCTATTAGGAGGAAGGGATACGAGCAGTACTTC.